Shown below are 31 T cell receptor beta chains from a single sample sequenced in a study of identical twins. In TCRdb, the 5' RACE reads were re-called with MiXCR into one record per CDR3 protein. The sample carries about 550,000 distinct CDR3 sequences, 20% to 25% recorded once. These records were also assigned to another study, of yellow fever vaccine responses in identical twins.

The sequenced sample was CD4+ T cells sorted from blood. Every receptor here comes from a woman between 18 and 29 years old in good health.

The chain couples TRBV6-1 to TRBJ1-2, with TRBD1 as a possible D gene (6 bases). The V end was cut by 5 bases, the J end by 4 bases, with 8 bases between. The CDR3 consists of 12 residues. Looked up from germline, CDR1 is MNHNS and CDR2 is SASEGT. CDR3 sequence reads: CASSTGPYGYTF. For the CDR3, the DNA is TGTGCCAGCAGTACAGGGCCCTATGGCTACACCTTC.

This clonotype came up a few times. The chain is built from TRBV6-5 and TRBJ1-1; D gene unclear. The CDR3 covers 15 residues. V was shortened by 5 bases and J by 0 bases, with 13 bases between the two germline ends. CDR1 is MNHEY and CDR2 is SVGAGI in the germline V gene. The CDR3 DNA sequence: TGTGCCAGCAGTCTCGAGGGCACGGTGAACACTGAAGCTTTCTTT. This sequence encodes CASSLEGTVNTEAFF.

The sample holds a few counts of this clonotype. This chain connects TRBV12-3 or TRBV12-4 to TRBJ2-7; 9 nucleotides line up with TRBD2. V lost 7 bases and J lost 3; bases outside the gene matches: 7. The CDR3 is 14 residues long. Here the CDR3 reads CASTLSGSVYEQYF. CDR3 DNA: TGTGCCAGCACCCTTAGCGGGAGTGTCTACGAGCAGTACTTC.

V gene TRBV19 combines with J gene TRBJ1-5, with 10 nucleotides matching TRBD1. Germline V gene lookup returns CDR1 LNHDA and CDR2 SQIVND (reference sequence). The CDR3 covers 17 residues. The J segment lost 0 bases and the V segment lost 6 bases, leaving 8 bases of the junction unmatched. The CDR3 DNA follows: TGTGCCAGTAGCAAGTGGGACAGGGGAAATAGCAATCAGCCCCAGCATTTT. Its protein is CASSKWDRGNSNQPQHF.

This clonotype was observed a few times. The CDR3 DNA reads as TGCGCCAGCAGAAGTCCCTACAGGGGCATGAACACTGAAGCTTTCTTT. The encoded protein is CASRSPYRGMNTEAFF. The rearrangement joins TRBV5-1 to TRBJ1-1; 7 bases align to TRBD1. CDR1 and CDR2 from the germline V gene are SGHRS and YFSETQ. The V and J ends lost 5 bases and 0 bases, in that order; junction bases with no gene match: 10. This CDR3 spans 16 amino acids.

The chain employs TRBV3-1 and TRBJ2-7; D not resolved. In germline, CDR1 is LGHDT, CDR2 YNNKEL (reference sequence). This CDR3 spans 14 amino acids. Trimming removed 1 base from V and 6 bases from J, with 13 bases in between. CDR3 region: CASSQVGRWGEQYF. The CDR3 bases are TGTGCCAGCAGCCAAGTGGGCCGTTGGGGCGAGCAGTACTTC.

This clonotype has more than one count but fewer than ten. This chain joins TRBV15 and TRBJ2-1, with D perhaps TRBD1 or TRBD2 (5 bases each). CDR3 length equals 14 residues. Germline V CDR1 and CDR2: LNHNV, YYDKDF (reference sequence). Trimming took off 3 bases at V and 9 bases at J, with 15 bases between the two ends. The CDR3 is CATSSPGLGVEQFF. The CDR3 DNA reads as TGTGCCACCAGCAGCCCCGGGCTGGGGGTTGAGCAGTTCTTC.

This clonotype has a handful of counts. The V call is TRBV29-1, the J call TRBJ1-2; 9 bases map to TRBD1. Germline values: CDR1 SQVTM, CDR2 ANQGSEA. V trimming: 0 bases; J trimming: 1 base; junction bases outside the gene matches: 21. This CDR3 comprises 21 residues. The CDR3 region is CSVEDPFPSATGGKINYGYTF. CDR3 DNA sequence: TGCAGCGTTGAAGATCCTTTTCCCAGTGCGACAGGGGGGAAAATTAACTATGGCTACACCTTC.

This clonotype has only a few counts. This rearrangement joins TRBV18 to TRBJ2-2; D gene unclear. Trimming removed 5 bases at V and 4 bases at J, with 17 bases between. The CDR3 totals 16 residues. Looked up from germline, CDR1 is KGHSH and CDR2 is LQKENI. The CDR3 reads CASSASLVRSTGELFF. Written as DNA, the CDR3 is TGTGCCAGCTCAGCCTCATTGGTCAGAAGCACCGGGGAGCTGTTTTTT.

V usage is TRBV27 and J usage is TRBJ2-7; 9 nucleotides align to TRBD2. V was pared by 6 bases and J by 5 bases, with 17 bases of the junction left unmatched. This CDR3 contains 17 residues. Germline CDR1 MNHEY, CDR2 SMNVEV (reference sequence). The CDR3 DNA reads as TGTGCCAGCAGCCCCCGCGCTAGCGGGAAAGGGTTCCACGAGCAGTACTTC. Translating gives CASSPRASGKGFHEQYF.

This clonotype showed up just a few times. The genes are TRBV6-1 and TRBJ2-1; the D gene is possibly TRBD2 (6 bases). Germline CDR1 is MNHNS and CDR2 is SASEGT. The ends were cut back, 8 bases at V and 4 bases at J, with 18 bases in the middle. This CDR3 spans 15 amino acids. The CDR3 is CASSTGGKVYNEQFF. The CDR3 coding sequence is TGTGCCAGCTCTACGGGCGGGAAGGTTTACAATGAGCAGTTCTTC.

In its sample, this clonotype was seen a few times. The V gene is TRBV29-1, the J gene TRBJ2-3; 9 bases agree with TRBD1. The V gene end was trimmed by 7 bases and the J gene end by 1 base; junction bases not matched to a gene: 0. The CDR3 spans 12 residues. Germline-derived CDR1 and CDR2 are SQVTM and ANQGSEA. CDR3 sequence: CSGTGGTDTQYF. The CDR3, as DNA: TGCAGCGGGACAGGGGGCACAGATACGCAGTATTTT.

The rearrangement joins TRBV10-3 to TRBJ2-1; maybe TRBD1 (5 bases). The CDR3 is 14 amino acids. The V and J ends lost 5 bases and 4 bases respectively, with 12 bases between them. Germline V lookup: CDR1 ENHRY, CDR2 SYGVKD. The CDR3 nucleotides read TGTGCCATCAGTAAATCAGGGTCATACAATGAGCAGTTCTTC. Encoded protein: CAISKSGSYNEQFF.

The genes are TRBV12-3 or TRBV12-4 and TRBJ2-2; D is undetermined. V was clipped by 5 bases and J by 4 bases, with 8 bases between them. This CDR3 contains 13 residues. CDR3: CASSMGSTGELFF. The CDR3 DNA is TGTGCCAGCAGTATGGGGTCCACCGGGGAGCTGTTTTTT.

This clonotype was found a few times. Here the CDR3 reads CASVAAGSDTQYF. The DNA of the CDR3 is TGTGCCAGTGTGGCGGCCGGGTCAGATACGCAGTATTTT. The chain has TRBV28 and TRBJ2-3; D remains unclear. Germline CDR1 and CDR2: MDHEN and SYDVKM. This CDR3 comprises 13 residues. V lost 9 bases and J 4 bases, leaving 14 bases between the germline ends.

This clonotype has more than one count but fewer than ten. V gene TRBV11-1 combines with J gene TRBJ2-7; D could derive from TRBD1 or TRBD2 (5 bases each). Per the germline V gene, CDR1 is SGHAT and CDR2 is FQDESV (reference sequence). Trimming stripped 3 bases from V and 0 bases from J, with 21 bases between. This CDR3 comprises 18 residues. CDR3: CASSLVGPTKTFSYEQYF. CDR3 nucleotide sequence: TGTGCCAGCAGCTTGGTGGGACCAACTAAGACATTCTCCTACGAGCAGTACTTC.

This clonotype was found a few times. The V call is TRBV28, the J call TRBJ1-6; TRBD1 might be the D (6 bases). V was shortened by 7 bases and J by 5 bases, with 9 bases between the two germline ends. Germline CDR1 MDHEN, CDR2 SYDVKM. This CDR3 is built from 13 residues. The CDR3 DNA follows: TGTGCCAGCACAACAGGGAATAATTCACCCCTCCACTTT. Its protein is CASTTGNNSPLHF.

This rearrangement joins TRBV25-1 to TRBJ1-1, with no clear D. Germline CDR1 MGHDK, CDR2 SYGVNS. The V end was cut by 3 bases, the J end by 0 bases, with 8 bases between. This CDR3 comprises 14 residues. The CDR3 nucleotides are TGTGCCAGCAGTGACCCCCAGATGAACACTGAAGCTTTCTTT. Residues: CASSDPQMNTEAFF.

This clonotype came up a few times. The genes are TRBV24-1 and TRBJ2-2, with D possibly being TRBD1 (6 bases). The V end lost 4 bases, the J end lost 1 base, and 15 bases lay between the germline ends. The CDR3 has 17 amino acids. Germline CDR1 KGHDR, CDR2 SFDVKD. The CDR3 coding sequence is TGTGCCACCAGTGACCGAACCGGGACACGGAACACCGGGGAGCTGTTTTTT. Translation gives CATSDRTGTRNTGELFF.

The chain uses TRBV5-1 and TRBJ2-2, with 9 bases that match TRBD2. The germline gives CDR1 SGHRS, CDR2 YFSETQ. CDR3 length: 17 amino acids. After removal of 1 base from V and 4 bases from J, the junction contained 8 bases not matched to a gene. CDR3 sequence: CASSLSSSGASTGELFF. The CDR3 nucleotides are TGCGCCAGCAGCTTGAGTTCTAGCGGGGCTAGCACCGGGGAGCTGTTTTTT.

The rearrangement uses TRBV7-9 and TRBJ2-1, with TRBD2 matching 13 bases. The V gene end was trimmed by 1 base and the J gene end by 6 bases; junction bases not matched to a gene: 6. Germline lookup yields CDR1 SEHNR and CDR2 FQNEAQ (reference sequence). This CDR3 comprises 17 residues. The CDR3 is CASSLESLAGGLNEQFF. DNA for the CDR3: TGTGCCAGCAGCTTAGAGTCACTAGCGGGGGGGCTCAATGAGCAGTTCTTC.

This clonotype was seen more than once but under ten times. This chain links TRBV28 with TRBJ2-1; 10 bases are a match to TRBD2. The CDR3 consists of 14 residues. V was pared by 5 bases and J by 10 bases, with 8 bases of the junction left unmatched. From germline, CDR1 is MDHEN and CDR2 SYDVKM. CDR3 nucleotide sequence: TGTGCCAGCAGTAGAGGACTAGCGGCAGTCGAGCAGTTCTTC. Its translation: CASSRGLAAVEQFF.

The sample holds a few counts of this clonotype. J is TRBJ2-1 and V is TRBV5-1, with D maybe TRBD1 (6 bases). In germline, CDR1 is SGHRS, CDR2 YFSETQ. The CDR3 extends over 14 amino acids. V was cut by 4 bases and J by 9 bases, with 17 bases left in between. CDR3 sequence reads: CASSPPGQGSEQFF. The CDR3 bases are TGCGCCAGCAGCCCGCCGGGCCAGGGGTCTGAGCAGTTCTTC.

This clonotype was counted only a few times. J is TRBJ2-2 and V is TRBV5-1; the D is unclear. Trimming cost V 2 bases and J 0 bases, with 11 bases left between them. The CDR3 has 16 residues. In germline, CDR1 is SGHRS, CDR2 YFSETQ. The CDR3 region has the DNA TGCGCCAGCAGCTTTGGTGGCGCAGCGAACACCGGGGAGCTGTTTTTT. Its translation is CASSFGGAANTGELFF. Based on the CDR3 plus reference TRBV5-1 and TRBJ2-2, the full variable domain is KAGVTQTPRYLIKTRGQQVTLSCSPISGHRSVSWYQQTPGQGLQFLFEYFSETQRNKGNFPGRFSGRQFSNSRSEMNVSTLELGDSALYLCASSFGGAANTGELFFGEGSRLTVL.

The table lists this clonotype with a few counts. The J gene is TRBJ2-1, the V gene TRBV5-1; D might be TRBD2 (5 bases). Trimming left V 0 bases short and J 4 bases short, with 14 bases between. Germline V gives CDR1 SGHRS, CDR2 YFSETQ. The CDR3 has 16 residues. This chain's CDR3 is CASSLGTGLGYNEQFF. In nucleotides, the CDR3 is TGCGCCAGCAGCTTGGGCACGGGATTGGGGTACAATGAGCAGTTCTTC.

There are many counts of this clonotype. The rearrangement joins TRBV3-1 to TRBJ1-1; no firm D call. The ends were cut back, 1 base at V and 0 bases at J, with 6 bases in the middle. Germline V lookup: CDR1 LGHDT, CDR2 YNNKEL (reference sequence). The CDR3 length is 14 residues. Here the CDR3 reads CASSQGRLNTEAFF. The CDR3 nucleotides read TGTGCCAGCAGCCAAGGGCGGTTGAACACTGAAGCTTTCTTT.

The V and J genes are TRBV11-1 and TRBJ2-2; D uncertain. Between the trimmed V and J ends, which lost 1 base and 1 base, there was a span of 16 bases. CDR3 size: 18 residues. Germline V gene sequence: CDR1 SGHAT, CDR2 FQDESV (reference sequence). CDR3 loop: CASSLDRLGYLNTGELFF. The CDR3 nucleotides read TGTGCCAGCAGCTTAGACCGCCTGGGCTACTTGAACACCGGGGAGCTGTTTTTT.

The chain employs TRBV2 and TRBJ2-7; D is possibly TRBD1 (6 bases). V lost 4 bases to trimming and J lost 3 bases, with 13 bases between them. Germline V gene lookup returns CDR1 SNHLY and CDR2 FYNNEI. The CDR3 loop spans 14 amino acids. CDR3 region: CASSVAGVRYEQYF. The CDR3 coding sequence is TGTGCCAGCAGTGTAGCAGGGGTCCGCTACGAGCAGTACTTC.

The chain couples TRBV7-8 to TRBJ2-7; D might be TRBD2 (6 bases). From germline, CDR1 is SGHVS and CDR2 FQNEAQ. Trimming removed 2 bases at V and 3 bases at J, with 14 bases between. CDR3 length equals 15 residues. The CDR3 sequence is CASSLRLDLNYEQYF. The CDR3 nucleotides are TGTGCCAGCAGCTTACGACTAGATTTAAACTACGAGCAGTACTTC.

The gene calls are TRBV3-1 and TRBJ2-5; the D call may be TRBD1 or TRBD2 (5 bases each). The V and J ends lost 4 bases and 5 bases respectively, with 17 bases between them. The CDR3 consists of 15 residues. Germline CDR1 is LGHDT and CDR2 is YNNKEL (reference sequence). The CDR3 sequence: CASSRTGAVRETQYF. CDR3 nucleotides: TGTGCCAGCAGCCGTACCGGGGCCGTGCGGGAGACCCAGTACTTC.

This chain joins TRBV5-1 and TRBJ2-7; 7 nucleotides align to TRBD1. Trimming cost V 7 bases and J 0 bases; bases outside gene matches: 7. The CDR3 totals 14 residues. The germline gives CDR1 SGHRS, CDR2 YFSETQ. CDR3 in DNA: TGCGCCAGCTCGACAGGGACCAGCTCCTACGAGCAGTACTTC. Its protein is CASSTGTSSYEQYF.